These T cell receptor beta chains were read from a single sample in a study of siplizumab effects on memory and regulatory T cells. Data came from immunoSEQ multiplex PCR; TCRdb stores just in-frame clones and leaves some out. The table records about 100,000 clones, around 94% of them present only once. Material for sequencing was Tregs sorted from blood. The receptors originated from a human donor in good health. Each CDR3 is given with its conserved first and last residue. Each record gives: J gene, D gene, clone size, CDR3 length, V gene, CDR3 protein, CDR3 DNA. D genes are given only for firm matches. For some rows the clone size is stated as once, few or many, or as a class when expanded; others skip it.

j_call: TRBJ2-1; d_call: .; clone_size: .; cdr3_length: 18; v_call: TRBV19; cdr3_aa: CASSIGVGTPRVLNEQFF; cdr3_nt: TGTGCCAGTAGTATAGGAGTGGGGACACCTCGAGTCCTTAATGAGCAGTTCTTC
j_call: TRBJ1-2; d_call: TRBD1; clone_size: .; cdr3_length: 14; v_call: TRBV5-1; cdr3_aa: CASSLGTGGADYTF; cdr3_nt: TGCGCCAGCAGCCTTGGAACAGGGGGCGCCGACTACACCTTC
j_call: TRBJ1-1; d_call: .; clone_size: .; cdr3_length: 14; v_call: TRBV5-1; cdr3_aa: CASSSGHLNTEAFF; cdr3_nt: TGCGCCAGCAGCTCCGGACACCTGAACACTGAAGCTTTCTTT
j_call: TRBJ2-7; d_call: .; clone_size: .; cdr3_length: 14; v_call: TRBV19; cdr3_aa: CATGASYPPYEQYF; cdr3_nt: TGTGCCACCGGGGCGTCCTACCCCCCCTACGAGCAGTACTTC
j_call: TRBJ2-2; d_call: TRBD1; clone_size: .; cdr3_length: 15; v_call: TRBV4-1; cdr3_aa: CASSQGDRVTGELFF; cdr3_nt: TGCGCCAGCAGCCAAGGAGACAGGGTCACCGGGGAGCTGTTTTTT
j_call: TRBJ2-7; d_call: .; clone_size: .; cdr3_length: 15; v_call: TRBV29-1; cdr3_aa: CSVEDRGIGGPEQYF; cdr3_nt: TGCAGCGTTGAAGATCGGGGGATCGGAGGGCCCGAGCAGTACTTC
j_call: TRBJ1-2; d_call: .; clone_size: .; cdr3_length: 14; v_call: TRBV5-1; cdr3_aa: CASSLSRQNYGYTF; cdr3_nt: TGCGCCAGCAGCTTATCCAGACAGAACTATGGCTACACCTTC
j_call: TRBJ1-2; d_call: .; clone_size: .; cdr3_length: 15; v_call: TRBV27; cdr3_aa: CASSLSPPMYEGYTF; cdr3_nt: TGTGCCAGCAGTTTAAGCCCCCCAATGTATGAAGGCTACACCTTC
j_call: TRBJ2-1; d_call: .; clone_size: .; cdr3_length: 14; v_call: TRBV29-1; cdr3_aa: CSVERSGFVDEQFF; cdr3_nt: TGCAGCGTCGAGAGGTCCGGGTTTGTGGATGAGCAGTTCTTC
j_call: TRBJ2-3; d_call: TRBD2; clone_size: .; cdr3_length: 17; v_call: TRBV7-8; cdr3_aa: CASKGLAGVPSTDTQYF; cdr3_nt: TGTGCCAGCAAGGGACTAGCGGGAGTTCCTAGCACAGATACGCAGTATTTT
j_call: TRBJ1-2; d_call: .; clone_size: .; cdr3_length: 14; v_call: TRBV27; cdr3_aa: CASGSLGGNYGYTF; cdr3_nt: TGTGCCAGCGGCAGCTTAGGGGGAAACTATGGCTACACCTTC
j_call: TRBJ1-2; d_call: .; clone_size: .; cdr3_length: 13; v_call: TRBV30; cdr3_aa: CAWSPSRVLGYTF; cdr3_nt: TGTGCCTGGAGCCCATCCAGGGTATTAGGCTACACCTTC
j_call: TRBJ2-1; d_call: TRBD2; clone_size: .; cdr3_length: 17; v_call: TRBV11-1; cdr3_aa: CASSLSVGTSVYNEQFF; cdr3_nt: TGTGCCAGCAGCTTATCAGTGGGGACTAGCGTATACAATGAGCAGTTCTTC
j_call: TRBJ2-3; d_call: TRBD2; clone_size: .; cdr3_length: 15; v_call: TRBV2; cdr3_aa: CASTGTSGWSDTQYF; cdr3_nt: TGTGCCAGCACCGGGACTAGCGGGTGGTCAGATACGCAGTATTTT
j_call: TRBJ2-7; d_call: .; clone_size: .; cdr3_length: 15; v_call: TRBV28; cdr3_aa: CASSSRAAILREQYF; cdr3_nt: TGTGCCAGCAGTTCAAGGGCAGCAATTCTACGCGAGCAGTACTTC
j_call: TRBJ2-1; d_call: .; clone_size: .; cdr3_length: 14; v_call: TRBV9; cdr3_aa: CASSVTPGVDEQFF; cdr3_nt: TGTGCCAGCAGCGTAACCCCGGGGGTGGACGAGCAGTTCTTC
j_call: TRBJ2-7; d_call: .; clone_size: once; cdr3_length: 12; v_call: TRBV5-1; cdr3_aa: CARPGRGYEQYF; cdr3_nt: TGCGCCAGGCCCGGAAGGGGCTACGAGCAGTACTTC